These 21 T cell receptor beta chains were all obtained from the same sample, sequenced in a study of sequential checkpoint blockade in melanoma. Assay: immunoSEQ multiplex PCR; the TCRdb copy retains only in-frame clones and omits some. The data hold 37,000 or so clones, with roughly 32% observed a single time. Treatment of the sample: randomized to nivolumab then ipilimumab (arm A) or the reverse (arm B). The material was tumor tissue (inferred from file names), obtained from a patient given nivolumab and ipilimumab in sequence. These receptors originate from a human donor with melanoma.

For the CDR3, the DNA is TGCGCCAGCAGCTTCGCCTCAGCGGGCTACAATGAGCAGTTCTTC. This encodes CASSFASAGYNEQFF. The rearrangement joins TRBV5-1 to TRBJ2-1; D perhaps matches TRBD2 (6 bases). Germline lookup yields CDR1 SGHRS and CDR2 YFSETQ. The ends were cut back, 2 bases at V and 3 bases at J, with 12 bases in the middle. The CDR3 has 15 amino acids.

The chain employs TRBV19 and TRBJ2-6; TRBD1 is a possible D gene (7 bases). Germline V CDR1 and CDR2: LNHDA, SQIVND (reference sequence). V was pared by 6 bases and J by 1 base, with 19 bases between. The CDR3 runs to 18 residues. Written as DNA, the CDR3 is TGTGCCAGTAGAAACCAGGGGGGCCCCTCTTCTGGGGCCAACGTCCTGACTTTC. Its protein is CASRNQGGPSSGANVLTF.

This chain connects TRBV11-3 to TRBJ2-3; D may be TRBD1 or TRBD2 (5 bases each). V lost 4 bases and J 0 bases, leaving 11 bases between the germline ends. This CDR3 is 15 amino acids long. CDR1 and CDR2 (germline): SGHNT, YENEEA. Here the CDR3 reads CASSSGALSTDTQYF. The CDR3 coding sequence is TGTGCCAGCAGCTCCGGGGCCCTAAGCACAGATACGCAGTATTTT.

This chain uses TRBV11-3 with TRBJ2-1; 9 nucleotides align to TRBD2. The CDR3 covers 17 residues. Looked up from germline, CDR1 is SGHNT and CDR2 is YENEEA. Trimming removed 5 bases from V and 3 bases from J; junction bases left unmatched: 11. The CDR3: CASSGPGAGGLYNEQFF. The CDR3 DNA sequence: TGTGCCAGCAGCGGCCCCGGAGCGGGAGGCCTCTACAATGAGCAGTTCTTC.

The chain employs TRBV6-8 and TRBJ2-5; D unclear. CDR3 size: 14 residues. V shed 11 bases and J shed 4 bases, with 20 bases lying between them. The V gene's germline CDR1 is MNHGY and CDR2 SAAAGT. This chain's CDR3 is CACGFLSAPETQYF. For the CDR3, the DNA is TGTGCCTGTGGTTTTTTGTCGGCCCCAGAGACCCAGTACTTC.

This clone was observed a handful of times. The genes are TRBV11-3 and TRBJ2-3; D possibly uses TRBD1 or TRBD2 (6 bases each). V was cut by 5 bases and J by 0 bases, with 15 bases left in between. This CDR3 is 16 amino acids long. Germline CDR1 SGHNT, CDR2 YENEEA. The CDR3 spells CASSQNTGTSTDTQYF. The CDR3 nucleotides are TGTGCCAGCAGCCAAAACACAGGGACTAGCACAGATACGCAGTATTTT.

This CDR3 is CASSEHGRIGYTF. In DNA form, the CDR3 reads TGTGCCAGCAGTGAGCACGGTCGAATCGGCTACACCTTC. The V and J genes are TRBV25-1 and TRBJ1-2; no definite D call. The V end lost 3 bases, the J end lost 8 bases, and 13 bases lay between the germline ends. Germline V gene data show CDR1 as MGHDK and CDR2 as SYGVNS. This CDR3 contains 13 residues.

This clone has just a few counts. The chain joins TRBV11-3 to TRBJ2-1; possibly TRBD2 for D (7 bases). Germline CDR1 SGHNT, CDR2 YENEEA. The CDR3 runs to 15 residues. Trimming took off 1 base at V and 8 bases at J, with 15 bases between the two ends. The CDR3 sequence is CASSLVGGAGYEQFF. CDR3 bases: TGTGCCAGCAGCTTAGTGGGGGGGGCCGGGTATGAGCAGTTCTTC.

J is TRBJ1-1 and V is TRBV6-8, with 8 positions matching TRBD1. Looked up from germline, CDR1 is MNHGY and CDR2 is SAAAGT. This CDR3 is built from 14 residues. The V and J ends lost 7 bases and 11 bases, in that order; junction bases with no gene match: 15. CDR3 coding DNA: TGTGCCAGCACCAACTGGGACAGGTTAAAGGACGCTTTCTTT. Protein product: CASTNWDRLKDAFF.

The V gene is TRBV14, the J gene TRBJ1-3; D might be TRBD1 (5 bases). Germline V gene sequence: CDR1 SGHDN, CDR2 FVKESK. CDR3 size: 14 residues. Trimming cost V 1 base and J 6 bases, with 10 bases left between them. The DNA for the CDR3 is TGTGCCAGCAGCCAAGGGCAGGGTGTAAACACCATATATTTT. Its translation: CASSQGQGVNTIYF.

The chain has TRBV29-1 and TRBJ1-2; 8 nucleotides line up with TRBD1. This CDR3 has 13 amino acids. V was pared by 5 bases and J by 3 bases, with 5 bases of the junction left unmatched. Per the germline V gene, CDR1 is SQVTM and CDR2 is ANQGSEA. The CDR3 nucleotides read TGCAGCGTTTCCCAGGGGGCTGACTATGGCTACACCTTC. Protein sequence: CSVSQGADYGYTF. The whole variable domain, filled in from reference TRBV29-1 and TRBJ1-2, reads SAVISQKPSRDICQRGTSLTIQCQVDSQVTMMFWYRQQPGQSLTLIATANQGSEATYESGFVIDKFPISRPNLTFSTLTVSNMSPEDSSIYLCSVSQGADYGYTFGSGTRLTVV.

This clone was seen a handful of times. The gene calls are TRBV9 and TRBJ2-3; 9 bases map to TRBD2. Germline CDR1 SGDLS, CDR2 YYNGEE. V shed 3 bases, J shed 6 bases, and the junction held 2 bases outside the gene matches. CDR3 length: 13 residues. The CDR3 DNA reads as TGTGCCAGCAGCGCTAGCGGGGAGGATACGCAGTATTTT. Amino acid sequence: CASSASGEDTQYF.

V gene TRBV6-7 combines with J gene TRBJ1-1, with D tentatively TRBD1 (6 bases). TRBV6-7 falls under the ORF class, with uncertain function. CDR3 length: 11 residues. Trimming left V 6 bases short and J 11 bases short, with 13 bases between. Here the CDR3 reads CASRTQGAAFF. Here the CDR3 DNA reads TGTGCCAGCAGGACACAGGGCGCCGCTTTCTTT.

This chain connects TRBV19 to TRBJ1-1; 8 positions agree with TRBD1. Germline V CDR1 and CDR2: LNHDA, SQIVND (reference sequence). Germline trimming cut 5 bases from V and 7 bases from J; bases unmatched to any gene: 6. The CDR3 length is 13 residues. The CDR3 sequence: CASSARGRDEAFF. CDR3 nucleotides: TGTGCCAGTAGTGCCAGGGGGCGGGATGAAGCTTTCTTT.

V and J are TRBV28 and TRBJ2-7; 12 nucleotides match TRBD2. The germline CDR1 and CDR2 sequences are MDHEN and SYDVKM. Losses at the gene ends were 4 bases for V and 3 bases for J; bases not matched to a gene: 1. The CDR3 loop spans 14 amino acids. The CDR3 sequence is CASSSGLAGYEQYF. CDR3 DNA: TGTGCCAGCAGTTCGGGACTAGCGGGCTACGAGCAGTACTTC.

This clone was counted a single time. DNA for the CDR3: TGTGCCAGTAGTATACCGACGCGAATCGGGGCCTACGAGCAGTACTTC. Protein: CASSIPTRIGAYEQYF. The J gene is TRBJ2-7, the V gene TRBV19; the D gene is possibly TRBD2 (5 bases). The CDR3 has 16 residues. Germline V CDR1 and CDR2: LNHDA, SQIVND (reference sequence). Trimming took off 2 bases at V and 2 bases at J, with 16 bases between the two ends.

In DNA, the CDR3 is TGTGCCAGCAGCGGGGACAGCGGTAACTATGGCTACACCTTC. Its protein is CASSGDSGNYGYTF. V usage is TRBV9 and J usage is TRBJ1-2, with 7 bases identical to TRBD1. V lost 3 bases to trimming and J lost 1 base; unmatched junction nucleotides: 3. CDR3 length equals 14 residues. Germline values: CDR1 SGDLS, CDR2 YYNGEE.

The chain is built from TRBV30 and TRBJ2-1, with 7 nucleotides matching TRBD1. CDR1 is GTSNPN, CDR2 SVGIG, per germline (reference sequence). This CDR3 spans 15 amino acids. The V and J ends lost 4 bases and 0 bases, in that order; junction bases with no gene match: 6. CDR3 nucleotides: TGTGCCTGGACCTCGGGACAGAGCTCCTACAATGAGCAGTTCTTC. Its protein product is CAWTSGQSSYNEQFF.

The chain joins TRBV5-1 to TRBJ1-1; the D is unclear. Germline V gene sequence: CDR1 SGHRS, CDR2 YFSETQ. The CDR3 length is 17 residues. Trimming cost V 3 bases and J 7 bases, with 25 bases left between them. CDR3 sequence reads: CASSSTLTTFAGVEAFF. The DNA of the CDR3 is TGCGCCAGCAGCTCCACACTTACCACTTTCGCGGGAGTTGAAGCTTTCTTT.

Only a few counts were recorded for this clone. The V call is TRBV7-1, the J call TRBJ1-5, with unresolved D. TRBV7-1 is marked as an open reading frame, function uncertain. This CDR3 has 13 amino acids. The V gene lost 4 bases and the J gene lost 3 bases, with 7 bases spanning the gap. The CDR3 spells CASSLSDNQPQHF. CDR3 nucleotides: TGTGCCAGCAGCTTATCAGACAATCAGCCCCAGCATTTT.

A few counts support this clone. The chain combines TRBV6-8 with TRBJ2-1; 7 positions match TRBD2. The CDR3 is 15 residues long. Trimming removed 0 bases from V and 7 bases from J; junction bases left unmatched: 6. Germline CDR1 MNHGY, CDR2 SAAAGT. CDR3 bases: TGTGCCAGCAGTTACTCGACAGCGGGACTGAATGAGCAGTTCTTC. Protein: CASSYSTAGLNEQFF.